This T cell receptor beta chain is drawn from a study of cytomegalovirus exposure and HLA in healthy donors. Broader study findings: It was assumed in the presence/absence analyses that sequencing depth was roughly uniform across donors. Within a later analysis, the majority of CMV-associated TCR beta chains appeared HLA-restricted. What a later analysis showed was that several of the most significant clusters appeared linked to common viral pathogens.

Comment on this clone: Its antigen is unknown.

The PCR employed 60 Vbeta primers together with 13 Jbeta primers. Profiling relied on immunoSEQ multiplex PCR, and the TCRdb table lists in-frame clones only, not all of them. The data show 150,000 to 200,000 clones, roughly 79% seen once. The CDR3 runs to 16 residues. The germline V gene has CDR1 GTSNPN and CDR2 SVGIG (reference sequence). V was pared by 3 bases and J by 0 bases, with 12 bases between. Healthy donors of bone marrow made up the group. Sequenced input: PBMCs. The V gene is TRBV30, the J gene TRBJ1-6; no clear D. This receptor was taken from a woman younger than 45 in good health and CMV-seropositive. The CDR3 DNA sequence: TGTGCCTGGAGCCCCTTTGAGTCCTCCTATAATTCACCCCTCCACTTT. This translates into CAWSPFESSYNSPLHF.